The clone carrying this TCR beta chain was seen a handful of times. Its specificity is unknown. Within the sample, other DNA sequences also encode this same CDR3. Donors were healthy HIV-negative adults without recent acute infections or vaccinations. This sample is drawn from a study of shared clonotypes between healthy human individuals. Study details: CD4 naive cells filled three plates per donor, CD4 memory three, CD8 naive two and CD8 memory one.

Germline assignment: CDR1 SGHDT and CDR2 YYEEEE. V was pared by 5 bases and J by 6 bases, with 6 bases of the junction left unmatched. CDR3 length equals 14 residues. General study results and limits: The expectation was that sequencing depth would affect clonotype sharing among donors.

Clones were sequenced by immunoSEQ multiplex PCR, and TCRdb holds only the in-frame ones, with some missing. The sample carries over a million clones, around 82% recorded once. The genes are TRBV5-6 and TRBJ2-3; 10 nucleotides line up with TRBD2. What was sequenced was memory CD4+ T cells from PBMCs. Subset denoted: CD45RA-negative fraction. The TCR sequence derives from a young man in good health. Some clones in this sample may be carry-over from other donors' samples. The CDR3 here is CASRRLAGADTQYF. The CDR3 DNA reads as TGTGCCAGCAGGAGGCTAGCGGGAGCGGATACGCAGTATTTT.